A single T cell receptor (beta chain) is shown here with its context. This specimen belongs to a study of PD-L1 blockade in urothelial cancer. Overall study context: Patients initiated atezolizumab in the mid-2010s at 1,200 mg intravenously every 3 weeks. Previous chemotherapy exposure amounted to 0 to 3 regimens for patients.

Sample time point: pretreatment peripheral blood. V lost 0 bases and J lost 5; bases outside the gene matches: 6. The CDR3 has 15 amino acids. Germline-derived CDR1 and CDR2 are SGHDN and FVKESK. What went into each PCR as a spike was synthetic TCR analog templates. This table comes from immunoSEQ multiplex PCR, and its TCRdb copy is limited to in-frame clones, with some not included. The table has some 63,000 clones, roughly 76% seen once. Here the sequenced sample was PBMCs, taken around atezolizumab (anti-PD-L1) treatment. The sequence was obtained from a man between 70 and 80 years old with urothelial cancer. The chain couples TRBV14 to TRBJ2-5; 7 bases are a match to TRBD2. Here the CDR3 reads CASSQEAGRIETQYF. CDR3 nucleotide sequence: TGTGCCAGCAGCCAAGAAGCGGGACGAATTGAGACCCAGTACTTC.